The 15 T cell receptor beta chains below come from one sample, sequenced in a study of monozygotic twins with inflammatory bowel disease. Reanalyzing the 5' RACE reads, TCRdb keeps one entry per CDR3 protein, without DNA. Its listing shows 400,000 or so distinct CDR3 sequences. Sequences were obtained from blood. The receptors here all came from a human donor with ulcerative colitis or Crohn's disease, or a healthy co-twin of an affected twin (not recorded which).

This chain connects TRBV7-9 to TRBJ1-2; absent DNA, TCRdb's TRBD1 call cannot be checked. The length of the CDR3 is 14 residues. Germline V lookup: CDR1 SEHNR, CDR2 FQNEAQ (reference sequence). CDR3 residues: CASSLPGPWEGYTF. The full variable domain, with the rest looked up from reference TRBV7-9 and TRBJ1-2, is DTGVSQNPRHKITKRGQNVTFRCDPISEHNRLYWYRQTLGQGPEFLTYFQNEAQLEKSRLLSDRFSAERPKGSFSTLEIQRTEQGDSAMYLCASSLPGPWEGYTFGSGTRLTVV.

This sequence joins TRBV6-1 and TRBJ2-1; TCRdb proposes TRBD1, but this gene call is untestable without DNA. Germline assignment: CDR1 MNHNS and CDR2 SASEGT. This CDR3 contains 13 residues. The CDR3 loop is CASREQGANEQFF.

The chain links TRBV7-6 to TRBJ2-7; TCRdb gives TRBD2 as the D gene, but with no DNA this cannot be confirmed. There are 15 residues in the CDR3. The germline gives CDR1 SGHVS, CDR2 FNYEAQ. The CDR3 protein is CASSRDFSSSYEQYF.

This chain connects TRBV4-2 to TRBJ1-5. There are 13 residues in the CDR3. Germline CDR1 reads LGHNA; CDR2 reads YNFKEQ. The chain's CDR3 is CVSSQEENQPQHF.

The V and J genes are TRBV5-1 and TRBJ2-7. In germline, CDR1 is SGHRS, CDR2 YFSETQ. This CDR3 spans 15 amino acids. CDR3 residues: CASSLNPGKPYEQYF.

This chain joins TRBV7-2 and TRBJ2-1. Germline loops: CDR1 SGHTA, CDR2 FQGNSA. The CDR3 totals 16 residues. The CDR3 sequence: CASSRVGTSSYNEQFF.

The chain uses TRBV6-6 and TRBJ2-7. This CDR3 has 12 residues. CDR1 MNHNY and CDR2 SVGAGI come from the germline V gene (reference sequence). The CDR3 region is CPSSYSSSEQYF.

The rearrangement links TRBV2 to TRBJ2-5; the D call from TCRdb, TRBD1, cannot be confirmed without DNA. This CDR3 has 14 residues. Germline V CDR1 and CDR2: SNHLY, FYNNEI. This chain's CDR3 is CASGSRGGQETQYF. Combining the CDR3 with reference TRBV2 and TRBJ2-5 gives the whole variable domain EPEVTQTPSHQVTQMGQEVILRCVPISNHLYFYWYRQILGQKVEFLVSFYNNEISEKSEIFDDQFSVERPDGSNFTLKIRSTKLEDSAMYFCASGSRGGQETQYFGPGTRLLVL.

The rearrangement links TRBV7-8 to TRBJ2-1. The CDR3 length is 11 residues. Germline V gene lookup returns CDR1 SGHVS and CDR2 FQNEAQ. CDR3 sequence reads: CASSPASEQFF.

This rearrangement joins TRBV5-6 to TRBJ2-5; the D gene TCRdb calls, TRBD2, cannot be checked with no DNA. Germline V gene lookup returns CDR1 SGHDT and CDR2 YYEEEE. The CDR3 length is 14 residues. The CDR3 sequence: CASSTRGPQETQYF. Complete variable domain (other parts from reference TRBV5-6 and TRBJ2-5): DAGVTQSPTHLIKTRGQQVTLRCSPKSGHDTVSWYQQALGQGPQFIFQYYEEEERQRGNFPDRFSGHQFPNYSSELNVNALLLGDSALYLCASSTRGPQETQYFGPGTRLLVL.

The chain carries TRBV3-1 and TRBJ2-1; the TCRdb call, TRBD2, lacks DNA for checking. Germline V lookup: CDR1 LGHDT, CDR2 YNNKEL (reference sequence). The CDR3 extends over 16 amino acids. CDR3 sequence: CASSPGGGALYNEQFF.

This chain links TRBV10-3 with TRBJ2-5; the D call from TCRdb, TRBD1, cannot be confirmed without DNA. CDR1 is ENHRY and CDR2 is SYGVKD in the germline V gene. The CDR3 is 14 residues long. The CDR3 region is CAISERQGGETQYF.

The chain carries TRBV20-1 and TRBJ2-2; without DNA, the TCRdb call of TRBD1 cannot be checked. From germline, CDR1 is DFQATT and CDR2 SNEGSKA (reference sequence). The CDR3 has 13 amino acids. The CDR3 region is CSAQGGPTGELFF.

This chain connects TRBV7-2 to TRBJ2-7. This CDR3 is 13 amino acids long. The germline V gene encodes CDR1 SGHTA and CDR2 FQGNSA. The CDR3 is CASSIGWRYEQYF.

V gene TRBV4-3 combines with J gene TRBJ2-7. The V gene's germline CDR1 is LGHNA and CDR2 YSLEER. The length of the CDR3 is 16 residues. This CDR3 is CASSQDWVSGLGEQYF.